A selection of T cell receptor beta chains follows, all from one sample in a study of blood T cell repertoires in COVID-19. Libraries were prepared by immunoSEQ multiplex PCR; TCRdb keeps only in-frame clonotypes and omits some of them. The table records about 74,000 clones, just over 85% of them present only once. Material for sequencing was peripheral blood. The receptors shown here come from a woman of 80 years or more with active or convalescent COVID-19. CDR3s include the opening cysteine and the closing phenylalanine or tryptophan. A D gene is named only where the DNA matches it firmly. Expanded clones are given a class, and other clones once, few, many or no size at all.

J gene | CDR3 length | clone size | V gene | D gene | CDR3 protein | CDR3 DNA
TRBJ2-1 | 15 | NA | TRBV7-8 | NA | CASSTGTVSYNEQFF | TGTGCCAGCAGCACCGGGACTGTATCCTACAATGAGCAGTTCTTC
TRBJ1-3 | 15 | NA | TRBV19 | NA | CASMPAGVFGNTIYF | TGTGCCAGTATGCCAGCAGGCGTTTTTGGAAACACCATATATTTT
TRBJ2-1 | 17 | once | TRBV5-1 | TRBD2 | CASSLRAAGVISTEQFF | TGCGCCAGCAGCTTGCGCGCAGCGGGAGTTATCTCAACTGAGCAGTTCTTC
TRBJ1-2 | 15 | NA | TRBV3-1/TRBV3-2 | NA | CASSRPGVGSYGYTF | TGTGCCAGCAGCCGGCCCGGAGTGGGGAGCTATGGCTACACCTTC
TRBJ2-3 | 17 | NA | TRBV4-3 | TRBD2 | CASSQDRGLAAPDTQYF | TGCGCCAGCAGCCAAGACAGGGGACTAGCGGCTCCGGATACGCAGTATTTT
TRBJ1-1 | 14 | NA | TRBV7-8 | NA | CASSLVPRMTEAFF | TGTGCCAGCAGCTTAGTTCCCAGGATGACTGAAGCTTTCTTT
TRBJ2-1 | 16 | NA | TRBV5-6 | NA | CASSLWGGGDYNEQFF | TGTGCCAGCAGCTTGTGGGGGGGCGGCGATTACAATGAGCAGTTCTTC
TRBJ1-4 | 15 | NA | TRBV3-1/TRBV3-2 | NA | CASSHLRGLGEKLFF | TGTGCCAGCAGCCATCTCCGGGGTTTAGGTGAAAAACTGTTTTTT
TRBJ2-7 | 16 | NA | TRBV4-3 | TRBD1 | CASSQVPRGRLDEQYF | TGCGCCAGCAGCCAAGTGCCCAGGGGGCGCCTAGACGAGCAGTACTTC
TRBJ2-3 | 14 | NA | TRBV7-6 | NA | CASSPLSGTDTQYF | TGTGCCAGCAGCCCCCTCAGCGGCACAGATACGCAGTATTTT
TRBJ1-2 | 12 | once | TRBV5-8 | NA | CASSLDRGGYTF | TGTGCCAGCAGCTTGGACCGGGGAGGCTACACCTTC
TRBJ1-1 | 14 | few | TRBV2 | NA | CASSEAGVHTEAFF | TGTGCCAGCAGTGAGGCAGGGGTTCACACTGAAGCTTTCTTT
TRBJ2-3 | 14 | NA | TRBV29-1 | TRBD1 | CSVETGAATDTQYF | TGCAGCGTTGAAACAGGGGCCGCCACAGATACGCAGTATTTT
TRBJ1-2 | 13 | few | TRBV10-1 | NA | CASSESASYGYTF | TGCGCCAGCAGTGAGAGTGCGAGCTATGGCTACACCTTC
TRBJ1-1 | 16 | NA | TRBV19 | TRBD1 | CASSIAGQGANTEAFF | TGTGCCAGTAGTATAGCGGGACAGGGGGCGAACACTGAAGCTTTCTTT
TRBJ1-2 | 13 | NA | TRBV5-4 | NA | CASSLGHPYGYTF | TGTGCCAGCAGCTTGGGGCACCCCTATGGCTACACCTTC
TRBJ1-1 | 15 | NA | TRBV6-6 | NA | CASSYVRGGDTEAFF | TGTGCCAGCAGTTACGTACGGGGAGGTGACACTGAAGCTTTCTTT
TRBJ2-2 | 12 | NA | TRBV3-1/TRBV3-2 | NA | CASSYPGGELFF | TGTGCCAGCAGCTACCCGGGCGGGGAGCTGTTTTTT
TRBJ2-7 | 13 | few | TRBV6-5 | TRBD2 | CASSLAGGYEQYF | TGTGCCAGCAGCTTAGCGGGAGGGTACGAGCAGTACTTC
TRBJ2-3 | 18 | NA | TRBV6-2/TRBV6-3 | TRBD1 | CASSAYTLRDRLRDTQYF | TGTGCCAGCAGTGCCTACACCCTTCGGGACAGGTTACGGGATACGCAGTATTTT
TRBJ2-2 | 17 | NA | TRBV7-6 | TRBD1 | CASSLEPDRGVAGELFF | TGTGCCAGCAGCCTAGAGCCGGACAGGGGTGTAGCCGGGGAGCTGTTTTTT
TRBJ1-1 | 17 | once | TRBV18 | TRBD1 | CASSPKSRGAGGTEAFF | TGTGCCAGCTCACCTAAGTCCAGGGGCGCAGGGGGGACTGAAGCTTTCTTT
TRBJ2-3 | 13 | NA | TRBV3-1/TRBV3-2 | NA | CASSQDPGNTQYF | TGTGCCAGCAGCCAAGATCCCGGGAATACGCAGTATTTT
TRBJ1-1 | 15 | few | TRBV19 | NA | CASSMGRGSDTEAFF | TGTGCCAGTAGTATGGGGAGGGGCTCTGACACTGAAGCTTTCTTT
TRBJ1-4 | 15 | NA | TRBV5-4 | NA | CASSLGRGLGEKLFF | TGTGCCAGCAGCTTGGGGCGGGGCCTGGGAGAAAAACTGTTTTTT
TRBJ2-7 | 14 | few | TRBV7-3 | TRBD2 | CASSSGLAGGRQYF | TGTGCCAGCAGCTCGGGACTAGCGGGAGGTAGGCAGTACTTC
TRBJ2-1 | 18 | NA | TRBV7-3 | TRBD2 | CASSSGTSGTISYNEQFF | TGTGCCAGCAGCTCCGGGACTAGCGGGACCATCTCCTACAATGAGCAGTTCTTC
TRBJ2-5 | 12 | NA | TRBV6-6 | TRBD1 | CATGTGGETQYF | TGTGCCACCGGGACAGGGGGCGAGACCCAGTACTTC
TRBJ2-5 | 17 | NA | TRBV7-2 | TRBD1 | CASSSRDSGPMGGTQYF | TGTGCCAGCAGCTCCCGGGACAGCGGACCTATGGGTGGGACCCAGTACTTC
TRBJ1-1 | 17 | NA | TRBV18 | TRBD1 | CASSRTGTGSGNTEAFF | TGTGCCAGCTCACGTACCGGGACAGGATCCGGGAACACTGAAGCTTTCTTT
TRBJ2-7 | 15 | NA | TRBV6-5 | NA | CASRTADSTRYEQYF | TGTGCCAGCAGAACCGCCGACAGTACCAGATACGAGCAGTACTTC
TRBJ2-5 | 13 | NA | TRBV27 | NA | CASKTQEQETQYF | TGTGCCAGCAAAACCCAGGAACAAGAGACCCAGTACTTC
TRBJ2-2 | 12 | NA | TRBV11-3 | NA | CASRYITGELFF | TGTGCCAGCAGGTATATCACCGGGGAGCTGTTTTTT
TRBJ2-1 | 15 | NA | TRBV18 | TRBD2 | CASSKTSGTYNEQFF | TGTGCCAGCTCTAAAACTAGCGGGACTTACAATGAGCAGTTCTTC
TRBJ2-1 | 16 | NA | TRBV10-3 | NA | CAISEPRGALYNEQFF | TGTGCCATCAGTGAGCCACGGGGGGCCCTCTACAATGAGCAGTTCTTC
TRBJ2-1 | 11 | NA | TRBV12-3/TRBV12-4 | NA | CASSLSDGQFF | TGTGCCAGCAGTTTAAGCGACGGGCAGTTCTTC
TRBJ2-1 | 14 | NA | TRBV29-1 | TRBD1 | CSALGQGADNEQFF | TGCAGCGCCCTCGGCCAGGGGGCGGACAATGAGCAGTTCTTC
TRBJ2-7 | 13 | NA | TRBV11-3 | TRBD1 | CASSSGQGYEQYF | TGTGCCAGCAGCTCGGGACAGGGTTACGAGCAGTACTTC
TRBJ2-3 | 16 | NA | TRBV4-3 | TRBD2 | CASSQGQRGATDTQYF | TGCGCCAGCAGCCAAGGCCAGCGGGGGGCCACAGATACGCAGTATTTT
TRBJ2-1 | 15 | NA | TRBV2 | NA | CASAPSRLARDEQFF | TGTGCCAGCGCGCCTAGCCGGCTGGCAAGGGATGAGCAGTTCTTC
TRBJ1-1 | 13 | NA | TRBV10-3 | NA | CAISETLTVSAFF | TGTGCCATCAGTGAGACCTTGACAGTGAGTGCTTTCTTT
TRBJ1-1 | 14 | NA | TRBV18 | NA | CASSPDNQLPEAFF | TGTGCCAGCTCTCCTGACAATCAACTTCCTGAAGCTTTCTTT
TRBJ1-1 | 15 | NA | TRBV19 | NA | CASSTLLGGDTEAFF | TGTGCCAGTAGTACCCTTCTAGGCGGGGACACTGAAGCTTTCTTT
TRBJ2-1 | 15 | once | TRBV11-3 | NA | CASSLGIRGGNEQFF | TGTGCCAGCAGCTTAGGTATCAGGGGCGGCAATGAGCAGTTCTTC
TRBJ2-3 | 17 | NA | TRBV18 | TRBD2 | CASSPKALSGVGDTQYF | TGTGCCAGCTCACCCAAAGCCCTCAGCGGGGTGGGCGATACGCAGTATTTT
TRBJ2-2 | 16 | NA | TRBV9 | TRBD2 | CASSPGGGGVTGELFF | TGTGCCAGCAGCCCCGGCGGCGGGGGTGTCACCGGGGAGCTGTTTTTT
TRBJ1-3 | 16 | NA | TRBV7-8 | TRBD1 | CASSFHQQGSGNTIYF | TGTGCCAGCAGCTTCCACCAACAGGGGAGTGGAAACACCATATATTTT
TRBJ1-1 | 13 | few | TRBV7-2 | TRBD1 | CASSLSGGTEAFF | TGTGCCAGCAGCTTATCAGGGGGAACTGAAGCTTTCTTT
TRBJ1-2 | 15 | NA | TRBV2 | NA | CASSELATASYGYTF | TGTGCCAGCAGTGAACTTGCCACCGCGAGCTATGGCTACACCTTC
TRBJ1-1 | 14 | NA | TRBV6-2/TRBV6-3 | NA | CASSYQALNTEAFF | TGTGCCAGCAGTTACCAGGCCCTGAACACTGAAGCTTTCTTT
TRBJ1-4 | 15 | NA | TRBV6-5 | TRBD1 | CASSYSTGGNEKLFF | TGTGCCAGCAGTTATTCGACAGGGGGCAATGAAAAACTGTTTTTT
TRBJ1-2 | 17 | NA | TRBV6-4 | TRBD1 | CASSDNGQGPFWDGYTF | TGTGCCAGCAGTGACAATGGACAGGGGCCCTTTTGGGATGGCTACACCTTC
TRBJ2-3 | 10 | NA | TRBV29-1 | NA | CSYARDTQYF | TGCAGCTACGCGCGAGATACGCAGTATTTT
TRBJ2-1 | 12 | NA | TRBV5-1 | TRBD1 | CASSRQGSEQFF | TGCGCCAGCAGCCGACAGGGGTCTGAGCAGTTCTTC
TRBJ2-2 | 14 | NA | TRBV6-4 | TRBD1 | CASSVQTGVGELFF | TGTGCCAGCAGTGTCCAGACAGGGGTCGGGGAGCTGTTTTTT
TRBJ2-5 | 16 | NA | TRBV7-9 | NA | CASSLAGGSEGETQYF | TGTGCCAGCAGCTTAGCGGGCGGGTCTGAGGGAGAGACCCAGTACTTC
TRBJ1-5 | 15 | once | TRBV18 | NA | CASSPQGGSNQPQHF | TGTGCCAGCTCACCACAGGGAGGTAGCAATCAGCCCCAGCATTTT
TRBJ1-1 | 15 | NA | TRBV5-1 | NA | CASSLQGTGNTEAFF | TGCGCCAGCAGCTTGCAGGGTACAGGGAACACTGAAGCTTTCTTT
TRBJ2-1 | 18 | NA | TRBV4-1 | TRBD2 | CASSQDQKSGGGYNEQFF | TGCGCCAGCAGCCAAGATCAAAAGAGCGGGGGGGGTTACAATGAGCAGTTCTTC